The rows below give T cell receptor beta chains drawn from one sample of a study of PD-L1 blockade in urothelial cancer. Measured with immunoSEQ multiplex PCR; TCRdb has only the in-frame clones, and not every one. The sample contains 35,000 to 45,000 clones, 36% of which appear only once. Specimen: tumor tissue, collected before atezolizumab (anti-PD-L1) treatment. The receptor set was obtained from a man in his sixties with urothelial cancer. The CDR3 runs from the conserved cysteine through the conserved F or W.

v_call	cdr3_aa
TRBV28	CASSFGSSLREAFF
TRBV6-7	CASSGRVKGPGELFF
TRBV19	CASSYSGTPYEQFF
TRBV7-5	CASSLRSLFAEQFF
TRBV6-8	CASSIPGANYGYTF
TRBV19	CASPAGATDTQYF
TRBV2	CASTMDRGRVETQYF
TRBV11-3	CASSSVGQEHYGYTF
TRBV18	CASSLTGTGGLRGANVLTF
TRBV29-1	CSVDGLAGDGTDTQYF
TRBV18	CASSPAGGVGNTIYF
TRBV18	CASSEWTVNTEAFF
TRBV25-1	CASHGAGSGIRYEQYF
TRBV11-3	CASSFGGAGANVLTF
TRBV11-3	CASSLGQGNSYEQYF
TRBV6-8	CASRTDRNTGELFF
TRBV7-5	CASSREMVRVAGNTIYF
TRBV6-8	CASSQFPYEQYF